Listed below are T cell receptor beta chains from one sample, sequenced in a study of spatial heterogeneity in lung cancer. A single record per CDR3 protein comes from TCRdb applying MiXCR to the 5' RACE reads. This table holds some 6,900 distinct CDR3 sequences, around 12% found once. Sequenced here: lung tumor tissue, sampled at surgery. Receptors originate from a male donor with early-stage non-small cell lung cancer. Each CDR3 is given with its conserved first and last residue. A D gene is named only where the DNA matches it firmly. Expanded clones get a size class; other rows say once, few or many, or leave the size out.

CDR3 protein	CDR3 DNA	V gene	J gene	D gene	clone size
CASSQRRGATGELFF	TGTGCCAGCAGCCAACGACGCGGAGCCACCGGGGAGCTGTTTTTT	TRBV7-2	TRBJ2-2	NA	NA
CASSYPVYNEQFF	TGTGCCAGCAGTTATCCGGTCTACAATGAGCAGTTCTTC	TRBV6-2/TRBV6-3	TRBJ2-1	NA	few
CASSVDRNQPQHF	TGTGCCAGCAGTGTCGACAGGAATCAGCCCCAGCATTTT	TRBV28	TRBJ1-5	NA	many
CASNSGQGINQPQHF	TGTGCCAGTAATTCGGGACAGGGTATTAATCAGCCCCAGCATTTT	TRBV19	TRBJ1-5	TRBD1	NA
CASSPGTGDSNQPQHF	TGTGCCAGCAGCCCCGGGACAGGGGATAGCAATCAGCCCCAGCATTTT	TRBV6-2/TRBV6-3	TRBJ1-5	TRBD1	many
CASSYSRGQPQHF	TGTGCCAGCAGTTACTCACGGGGGCAGCCCCAACATTTT	TRBV6-5	TRBJ1-5	NA	NA
CASSARRPGLAGGEQFF	TGTGCCAGCAGCGCGCGAAGACCGGGACTAGCGGGAGGTGAGCAGTTCTTC	TRBV3-1	TRBJ2-1	TRBD2	many
CASSLRQGLNEQFF	TGCGCCAGCAGCTTACGACAGGGTCTAAATGAGCAGTTCTTC	TRBV5-1	TRBJ2-1	TRBD1	many
CSVSGGEQKLFF	TGCAGCGTCTCAGGGGGCGAGCAAAAACTGTTTTTT	TRBV29-1	TRBJ1-4	TRBD1	medium-sized
CASSSSPGTGTGANVLTF	TGTGCCAGCAGTTCCAGTCCCGGGACAGGGACTGGGGCCAACGTCCTGACTTTC	TRBV12-3/TRBV12-4	TRBJ2-6	TRBD1	many
CASSRPNTGELFF	TGTGCCAGCAGTCGACCGAACACCGGGGAGCTGTTTTTT	TRBV6-1	TRBJ2-2	NA	NA
CASRGAGGYNEQFF	TGTGCCAGCCGTGGAGCGGGAGGTTACAATGAGCAGTTCTTC	TRBV14	TRBJ2-1	TRBD2	many
CSASPVIKNTEAFF	TGCAGTGCTAGTCCGGTAATCAAGAACACTGAAGCTTTCTTT	TRBV20-1	TRBJ1-1	NA	many
CATSSGASYEQYF	TGTGCCACCAGCAGCGGGGCTAGCTACGAGCAGTACTTC	TRBV15	TRBJ2-7	NA	many
CASSLPGGAFYGYTF	TGTGCCAGCAGTCTACCAGGGGGGGCCTTTTATGGCTACACCTTC	TRBV28	TRBJ1-2	TRBD1	many
CAWSAPDRDGPLHF	TGTGCCTGGAGTGCGCCCGACAGAGATGGGCCCCTCCACTTT	TRBV30	TRBJ1-6	NA	many
CASSAPGLAGANEQFF	TGTGCCAGCAGCGCACCGGGACTAGCGGGAGCAAATGAGCAGTTCTTC	TRBV7-9	TRBJ2-1	TRBD2	many
CASSQAGPSGAYEQYF	TGCGCCAGCAGCCAAGCCGGGCCTAGCGGAGCCTACGAGCAGTACTTC	TRBV4-1	TRBJ2-7	TRBD2	medium-sized
CASSLVPTDTQYF	TGCGCCAGCAGCTTGGTCCCGACAGATACGCAGTATTTT	TRBV5-1	TRBJ2-3	NA	medium-sized
CASSLGDQDTQYF	TGTGCCAGCAGCTTAGGGGATCAAGATACGCAGTATTTT	TRBV11-3	TRBJ2-3	NA	many
CASSRGLAGGEQYF	TGTGCCAGCAGCCGCGGACTAGCGGGAGGCGAGCAGTACTTC	TRBV27	TRBJ2-7	TRBD2	medium-sized
CSVELAGASNEQFF	TGCAGCGTTGAACTAGCGGGAGCTTCCAATGAGCAGTTCTTC	TRBV29-1	TRBJ2-1	TRBD2	medium-sized
CASSITPATNEKLFF	TGTGCCAGCTCAATTACACCCGCAACTAATGAAAAACTGTTTTTT	TRBV18	TRBJ1-4	NA	many
CSVEEEIAGETQYF	TGCAGCGTTGAAGAGGAAATAGCGGGAGAGACCCAGTACTTC	TRBV29-1	TRBJ2-5	TRBD2	few
CASSPFRVGPKGNEKLFF	TGTGCCAGCAGCCCATTTAGGGTCGGACCCAAAGGGAATGAAAAACTGTTTTTT	TRBV7-8	TRBJ1-4	NA	few
CASSPPGRAGELFF	TGTGCCAGCTCACCACCGGGCAGGGCCGGGGAGCTGTTTTTT	TRBV18	TRBJ2-2	NA	medium-sized
CASCNSQDGELFF	TGTGCCAGCTGTAACTCCCAAGACGGGGAGCTGTTTTTT	TRBV6-2/TRBV6-3	TRBJ2-2	NA	many
CASSLRHAYEQYF	TGTGCCAGCAGCTTGCGGCATGCCTACGAGCAGTACTTC	TRBV5-6	TRBJ2-7	NA	medium-sized
CASRGGAYTEAFF	TGTGCCAGCAGGGGGGGCGCTTACACTGAAGCTTTCTTT	TRBV12-3/TRBV12-4	TRBJ1-1	NA	large
CASSSPGRGLTEAFF	TGTGCCAGCAGCTCCCCGGGCAGGGGGCTCACTGAAGCTTTCTTT	TRBV7-2	TRBJ1-1	TRBD1	few
CASSSHLTQAESEQYF	TGTGCCAGCAGCTCCCATCTTACACAAGCGGAGTCGGAGCAGTACTTC	TRBV7-2	TRBJ2-7	NA	many
CASSSLGAYEQYF	TGTGCCAGCAGCTCCCTCGGTGCCTACGAGCAGTACTTC	TRBV7-9	TRBJ2-7	NA	once
CASSQSPYANEQFF	TGCGCCAGCAGCCAGTCCCCCTATGCGAATGAGCAGTTCTTC	TRBV4-1	TRBJ2-1	NA	many
CASLRAGDEQFF	TGTGCCAGTCTCAGGGCGGGAGATGAGCAGTTCTTC	TRBV2	TRBJ2-1	TRBD2	many
CASSLIATSARHEQFF	TGTGCCAGCAGCTTAATCGCGACTAGCGCCCGCCATGAGCAGTTCTTC	TRBV7-8	TRBJ2-1	TRBD2	medium-sized
CSARVPLGGSATYEQYF	TGCAGTGCTAGAGTTCCATTAGGCGGGAGTGCAACCTACGAGCAGTACTTC	TRBV20-1	TRBJ2-7	TRBD2	many
CASSPAGVPYEQYF	TGCGCCAGCAGCCCCGCTGGGGTGCCCTACGAGCAGTACTTC	TRBV5-1	TRBJ2-7	NA	few
CASSGGTGGLPGDQPQHF	TGTGCCAGCAGTGGCGGGACAGGGGGCCTTCCGGGGGATCAGCCCCAGCATTTT	TRBV6-1	TRBJ1-5	TRBD1	medium-sized
CASLSGANVLTF	TGTGCCAGCCTCTCTGGGGCCAACGTCCTGACTTTC	TRBV12-3/TRBV12-4	TRBJ2-6	NA	many
CASSLEASGQETQYF	TGTGCCAGCAGCTTAGAGGCTAGCGGACAAGAGACCCAGTACTTC	TRBV7-2	TRBJ2-5	TRBD2	many
CASSLGGGSIQYF	TGTGCCAGTAGCCTCGGCGGGGGAAGCATTCAGTACTTC	TRBV19	TRBJ2-4	TRBD2	NA
CASRKQGAKQYF	TGTGCCAGCAGGAAACAGGGGGCGAAGCAGTACTTC	TRBV27	TRBJ2-7	TRBD1	medium-sized
CASSPRDTSSYNEQFF	TGTGCCAGCAGCCCCCGGGACACAAGCTCCTACAATGAGCAGTTCTTC	TRBV7-9	TRBJ2-1	NA	many
CASSRDRSGEKLFF	TGCGCCAGCAGCCGGGATCGCTCCGGGGAAAAACTGTTTTTT	TRBV5-1	TRBJ1-4	NA	NA
CASSLNSGPPVGNEQFF	TGCGCCAGCAGCCTAAATTCCGGACCCCCGGTGGGGAATGAGCAGTTCTTC	TRBV4-1	TRBJ2-1	NA	medium-sized
CASSMGLATMNEQFF	TGCGCCAGCAGCATGGGACTCGCCACGATGAATGAGCAGTTCTTC	TRBV5-1	TRBJ2-1	NA	many
CAISEPRSTDTQYF	TGTGCCATCAGTGAGCCCAGGAGCACAGATACGCAGTATTTT	TRBV10-3	TRBJ2-3	NA	NA
CASSGQFNSPLHF	TGTGCCAGCAGTGGGCAGTTTAATTCACCCCTCCACTTT	TRBV12-3/TRBV12-4	TRBJ1-6	NA	medium-sized
CASSLQPRNEKLFF	TGTGCCAGCAGCTTACAACCCCGTAATGAAAAACTGTTTTTT	TRBV7-3	TRBJ1-4	NA	medium-sized
CATSDYRNTEAFF	TGTGCCACCAGTGATTACAGGAACACTGAAGCTTTCTTT	TRBV24-1	TRBJ1-1	NA	medium-sized
CASSQEALDSGSSYEQYF	TGCGCCAGCAGCCAAGAAGCTCTCGATAGCGGGAGTTCCTACGAGCAGTACTTC	TRBV4-3	TRBJ2-7	TRBD2	NA
CASSLQGLTFSLTDTQYF	TGCGCCAGCAGCTTGCAAGGTTTGACCTTCTCCCTCACAGATACGCAGTATTTT	TRBV5-1	TRBJ2-3	NA	many
CASSLRLIKETQYF	TGTGCCAGCAGCTTGAGACTAATCAAAGAGACCCAGTACTTC	TRBV5-6	TRBJ2-5	NA	medium-sized
CASSYPYRTRPAYEQYF	TGTGCCAGCAGTTACCCCTATAGGACTCGGCCAGCCTACGAGCAGTACTTC	TRBV6-2/TRBV6-3	TRBJ2-7	NA	NA
CASMSANTGELFF	TGTGCCAGCATGTCTGCGAACACCGGGGAGCTGTTTTTT	TRBV6-1	TRBJ2-2	NA	medium-sized
CASSQDQGTGGEEPQHF	TGTGCCAGCAGCCAAGATCAGGGGACAGGGGGCGAGGAGCCCCAGCATTTT	TRBV4-2	TRBJ1-5	TRBD1	many